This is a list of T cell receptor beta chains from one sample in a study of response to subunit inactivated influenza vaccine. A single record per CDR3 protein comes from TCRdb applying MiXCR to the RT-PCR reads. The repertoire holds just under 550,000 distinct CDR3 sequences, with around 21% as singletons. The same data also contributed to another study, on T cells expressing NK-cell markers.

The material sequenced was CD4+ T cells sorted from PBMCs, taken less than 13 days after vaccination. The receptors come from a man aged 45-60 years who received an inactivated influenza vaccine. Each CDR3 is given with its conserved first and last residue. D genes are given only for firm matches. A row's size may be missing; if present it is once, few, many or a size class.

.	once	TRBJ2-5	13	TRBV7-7	CASSLLGRETQYF	TGTGCTAGCAGCTTACTAGGAAGAGAGACCCAGTACTTC
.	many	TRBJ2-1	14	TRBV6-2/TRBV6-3	CASSSGTSYNEQFF	TGTGCCAGCAGTTCAGGGACATCGTACAATGAGCAGTTCTTC
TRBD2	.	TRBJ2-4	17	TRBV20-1	CSALGASGGRAKNIQYF	TGCAGTGCTCTTGGGGCTAGCGGGGGGCGGGCCAAAAACATTCAGTACTTC
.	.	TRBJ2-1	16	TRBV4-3	CASSQGKGLSYNEQFF	TGCGCCAGCAGCCAAGGGAAGGGGCTTTCCTACAATGAGCAGTTCTTC
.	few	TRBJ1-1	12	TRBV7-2	CASSPTQGLAFF	TGTGCCAGCAGCCCCACCCAGGGGCTGGCTTTCTTT
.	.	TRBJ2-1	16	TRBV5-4	CASSLPMGSSYNEQFF	TGTGCCAGCAGCTTGCCTATGGGGAGCTCCTACAATGAGCAGTTCTTC
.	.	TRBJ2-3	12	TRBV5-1	CASSGYTDTQYF	TGCGCCAGCAGCGGTTACACAGATACGCAGTATTTT
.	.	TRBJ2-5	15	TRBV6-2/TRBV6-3	CASSYTRGGRETQYF	TGTGCCAGCAGTTACACCCGTGGGGGACGAGAGACCCAGTACTTC
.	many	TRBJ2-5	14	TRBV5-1	CASSLVGGVETQYF	TGCGCCAGCAGCTTGGTAGGCGGGGTCGAGACCCAGTACTTC
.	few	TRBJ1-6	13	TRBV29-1	CSVIEGWNSPLHF	TGCAGCGTTATTGAGGGGTGGAATTCACCCCTCCACTTT
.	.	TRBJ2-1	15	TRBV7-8	CASSLNLAFYNEQFF	TGTGCCAGCAGCTTAAATCTAGCTTTCTACAATGAGCAGTTCTTC
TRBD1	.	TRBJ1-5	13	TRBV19	CASRWDRNQPQHF	TGTGCCAGTCGGTGGGACAGAAATCAGCCCCAGCATTTT
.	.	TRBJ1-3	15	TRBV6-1	CASSETGRSGNTIYF	TGTGCCAGCAGTGAAACGGGGCGATCTGGAAACACCATATATTTT
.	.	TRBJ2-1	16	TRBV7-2	CASSLVLGSSYNEQFF	TGTGCCAGCAGCCTCGTATTGGGGAGCTCCTACAATGAGCAGTTCTTC
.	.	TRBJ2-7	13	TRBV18	CASSPQGKAEQYF	TGTGCCAGCTCACCACAGGGAAAAGCCGAGCAGTACTTC
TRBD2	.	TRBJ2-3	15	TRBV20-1	CSARVGTSGTDTQYF	TGCAGTGCTAGAGTCGGGACTAGCGGCACAGATACGCAGTATTTT
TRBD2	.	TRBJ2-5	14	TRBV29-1	CSAWSSGGPETQYF	TGCAGCGCCTGGAGTAGCGGGGGGCCGGAGACCCAGTACTTC
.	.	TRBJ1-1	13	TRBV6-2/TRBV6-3	CASSYRRYTEAFF	TGTGCCAGCAGTTACCGCAGGTACACTGAAGCTTTCTTT
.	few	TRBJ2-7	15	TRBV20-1	CSARDRLSLPREQYF	TGCAGTGCTAGAGATAGGTTATCTCTCCCTAGGGAGCAGTACTTC
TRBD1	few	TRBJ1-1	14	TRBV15	CATSRVGQGVGAFF	TGTGCCACCAGCAGAGTGGGCCAGGGGGTGGGAGCTTTCTTT
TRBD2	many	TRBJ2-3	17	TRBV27	CASSSLLAGGSTDTQYF	TGTGCCAGCAGTTCGCTCCTAGCGGGGGGTAGCACAGATACGCAGTATTTT
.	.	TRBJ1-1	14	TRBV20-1	CSARWPGWNTEAFF	TGCAGTGCTAGGTGGCCAGGGTGGAACACTGAAGCTTTCTTT
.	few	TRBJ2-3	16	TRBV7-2	CASSLGGAGRTDTQYF	TGTGCCAGCAGCTTAGGAGGGGCCGGTAGGACAGATACGCAGTATTTT
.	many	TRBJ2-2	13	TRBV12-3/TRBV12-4	CASSLQGTGELFF	TGTGCCAGCAGTTTGCAGGGCACCGGGGAGCTGTTTTTT
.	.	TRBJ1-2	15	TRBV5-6	CASSLALRARYGYTF	TGTGCCAGCAGCTTGGCCTTAAGGGCCCGCTATGGCTACACCTTC
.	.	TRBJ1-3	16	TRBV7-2	CASSLVGGRGGNTIYF	TGTGCCAGCAGCTTAGTCGGGGGCCGAGGGGGAAACACCATATATTTT
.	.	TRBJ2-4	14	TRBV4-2	CASSQDRRGSIKYF	TGTGCCAGCAGCCAAGATAGGAGGGGGAGCATTAAGTACTTC
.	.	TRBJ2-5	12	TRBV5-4	CASSADGETQYF	TGTGCCAGCAGCGCCGACGGAGAGACCCAGTACTTC
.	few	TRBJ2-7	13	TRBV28	CASSLWQGSEQYF	TGTGCCAGCAGTTTATGGCAGGGTAGCGAGCAGTACTTC
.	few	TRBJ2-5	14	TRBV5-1	CASSLVQGQETQYF	TGTGCCAGCAGCTTAGTTCAGGGGCAAGAGACCCAGTACTTC
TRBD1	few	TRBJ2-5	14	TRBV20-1	CSARTGTGLETQYF	TGCAGTGCACGGACCGGGACAGGGTTGGAGACCCAGTACTTC
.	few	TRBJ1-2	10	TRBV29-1	CSVLNYGYTF	TGCAGCGTTTTAAACTATGGCTACACCTTC
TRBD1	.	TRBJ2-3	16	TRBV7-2	CASSFSGTGNADTQYF	TGTGCCAGCAGCTTTTCCGGGACAGGTAATGCGGATACGCAGTATTTT
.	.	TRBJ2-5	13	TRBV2	CASKFALQETQYF	TGTGCCAGCAAATTCGCCCTCCAAGAGACCCAGTACTTC
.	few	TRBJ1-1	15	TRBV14	CASSQAGHHGAEAFF	TGTGCCAGCAGCCAAGCAGGACACCACGGGGCTGAAGCTTTCTTT
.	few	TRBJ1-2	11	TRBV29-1	CSVHRRYGYTF	TGCAGCGTTCATAGACGCTATGGCTACACCTTC
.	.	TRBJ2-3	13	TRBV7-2	CASSPSYTDTQYF	TGTGCCAGCAGCCCGTCCTACACAGATACGCAGTATTTT
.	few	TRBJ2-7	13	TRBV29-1	CSAYGREPYEQYF	TGCAGCGCCTACGGCAGGGAGCCCTACGAGCAGTACTTC
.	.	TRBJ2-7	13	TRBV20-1	CSARLGGRNEQYF	TGCAGTGCTAGATTAGGGGGGCGAAACGAGCAGTACTTC
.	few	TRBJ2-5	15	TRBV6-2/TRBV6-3	CASRTPRDSTETQYF	TGTGCCAGCAGAACCCCCCGGGACTCGACGGAGACCCAGTACTTC
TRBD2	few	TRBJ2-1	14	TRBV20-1	CSASLAGVSNEQFF	TGCAGTGCTAGTCTAGCGGGAGTTTCCAATGAGCAGTTCTTC
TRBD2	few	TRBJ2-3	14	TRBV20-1	CSASTSGTPDTQYF	TGCAGTGCCTCTACTAGCGGGACCCCAGATACGCAGTATTTT
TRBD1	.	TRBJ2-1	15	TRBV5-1	CASSWGTGSYNEQFF	TGCGCCAGCAGCTGGGGGACAGGCTCCTACAATGAGCAGTTCTTC